This T cell receptor (beta chain) was captured in a study of metastatic and nonmetastatic thyroid tumors. Study as a whole: Samples came from malignant and benign thyroid patients, and repertoires were compared across blood and tumor or nodule tissue. Points from the study as a whole: Benign nodules were reported to have significantly lower TCR beta diversity than malignant thyroid tumors, in blood and tumor.

Germline values: CDR1 MNHEY, CDR2 SMNVEV (reference sequence). The CDR3 is 15 amino acids. Trimming took 5 bases from V and 0 from J, leaving 12 bases between them. Each patient came to thyroid surgery without any prior treatment (of any kind). This clone was found many times. Its target is unknown. TCRdb re-called the PCR reads via MiXCR. This sample has over 5,500 clones, with around a quarter found just once. The chain combines TRBV27 with TRBJ2-3, with D perhaps matching TRBD2 (5 bases). This sequence was found in a male donor with papillary thyroid cancer or a benign thyroid nodule (not recorded which). Some clones in this sample may be carry-over from other donors' samples. Sequences were obtained from adjacent normal tissue. This chain's CDR3 is CASSGGGSSTDTQYF. The CDR3 DNA follows: TGTGCCAGCAGTGGAGGCGGATCTAGCACAGATACGCAGTATTTT.